This T cell receptor (beta chain) was identified during a study of cytomegalovirus exposure and HLA in healthy donors. Study observations and caveats: Altogether, 150 to 200 TCR beta chains were recorded as cytomegalovirus-associated. V- and J-gene trimming in TCR beta was tied to a missense DCLRE1C variant by an analysis performed later. Some V segments, including TRBV6-2 and TRBV6-3, were excluded as indistinguishable.

13 Jbeta primers and 60 Vbeta primers were used for the PCR. Some clones are missing from TCRdb's copy, which holds only in-frame ones; the method was immunoSEQ multiplex PCR. The sample contains roughly 140,000 clones, 65% to 85% of which appear only once. The CDR3 consists of 19 residues. Germline CDR1 SGHTA, CDR2 FQGTGA. The ends lost 5 bases at V and 1 base at J; junction bases unmatched: 10. This clone was observed a handful of times. Its antigen is currently unknown. The clonotype comes from a male donor in good health and CMV-seronegative. The chain links TRBV7-3 to TRBJ2-3; the match to TRBD2 covers 15 bases. Material for sequencing was PBMCs. CDR3: CASSPGLAGGPGGTDTQYF. The CDR3 coding sequence is TGTGCCAGCAGCCCCGGACTAGCGGGAGGGCCTGGTGGCACAGATACGCAGTATTTT.